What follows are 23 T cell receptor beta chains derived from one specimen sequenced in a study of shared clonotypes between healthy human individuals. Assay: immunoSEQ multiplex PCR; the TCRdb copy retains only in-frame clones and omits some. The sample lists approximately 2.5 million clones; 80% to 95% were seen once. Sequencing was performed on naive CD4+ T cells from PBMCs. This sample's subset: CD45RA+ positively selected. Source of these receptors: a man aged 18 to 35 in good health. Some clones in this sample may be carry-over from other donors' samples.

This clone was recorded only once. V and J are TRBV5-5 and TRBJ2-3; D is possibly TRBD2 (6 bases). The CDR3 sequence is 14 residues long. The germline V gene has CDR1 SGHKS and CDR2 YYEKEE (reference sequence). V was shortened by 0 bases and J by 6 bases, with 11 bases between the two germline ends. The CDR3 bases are TGTGCCAGCAGCTTGGACCCTAGCGCGGATACGCAGTATTTT. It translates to CASSLDPSADTQYF.

The CDR3 region has the DNA TGCGCCAGCAATACAGGGGCTGAAGAGACCCAGTACTTC. It encodes CASNTGAEETQYF. The V and J genes are TRBV4-1 and TRBJ2-5; 7 positions match TRBD1. V lost 7 bases and J lost 3; bases outside the gene matches: 5. CDR1 is MGHRA, CDR2 YSYEKL, per germline. This CDR3 contains 13 residues.

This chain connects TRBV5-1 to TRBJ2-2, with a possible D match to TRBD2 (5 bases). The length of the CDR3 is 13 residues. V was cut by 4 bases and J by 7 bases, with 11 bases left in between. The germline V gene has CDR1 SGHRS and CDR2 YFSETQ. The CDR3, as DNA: TGCGCCAGCAGCCGGGAAAGTGACGGGGAGCTGTTTTTT. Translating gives CASSRESDGELFF.

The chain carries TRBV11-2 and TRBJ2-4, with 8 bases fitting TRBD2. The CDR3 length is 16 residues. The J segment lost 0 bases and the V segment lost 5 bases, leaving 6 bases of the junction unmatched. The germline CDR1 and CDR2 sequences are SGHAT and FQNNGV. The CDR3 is CASSIAGSIAKNIQYF. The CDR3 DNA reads TGTGCCAGCAGCATAGCGGGATCCATAGCCAAAAACATTCAGTACTTC.

The CDR3 region is CASSLRQDWSTDTQYF. The DNA for the CDR3 is TGTGCCAGCAGTTTGAGGCAAGATTGGAGCACAGATACGCAGTATTTT. This chain links TRBV28 with TRBJ2-3, with D uncertain. Germline CDR1 MDHEN, CDR2 SYDVKM. This CDR3 spans 16 amino acids. Trimming cost V 3 bases and J 0 bases, with 13 bases left between them. The full variable domain, in which reference TRBV28 and TRBJ2-3 provide the parts outside the CDR3, is DVKVTQSSRYLVKRTGEKVFLECVQDMDHENMFWYRQDPGLGLRLIYFSYDVKMKEKGDIPEGYSVSREKKERFSLILESASTNQTSMYLCASSLRQDWSTDTQYFGPGTRLTVL.

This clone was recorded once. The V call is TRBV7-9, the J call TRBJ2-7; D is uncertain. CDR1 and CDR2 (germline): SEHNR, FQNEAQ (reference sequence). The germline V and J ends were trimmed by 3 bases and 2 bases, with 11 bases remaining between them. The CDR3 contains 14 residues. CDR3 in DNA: TGTGCCAGCAGCTTTGAAAGTCCACCCTACGAGCAGTACTTC. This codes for CASSFESPPYEQYF.

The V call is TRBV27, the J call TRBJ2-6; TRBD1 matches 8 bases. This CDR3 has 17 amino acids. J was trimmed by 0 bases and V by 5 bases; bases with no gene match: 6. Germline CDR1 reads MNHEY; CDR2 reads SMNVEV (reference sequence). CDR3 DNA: TGTGCCAGCAGTCTCGGACAGGGCACCTCTGGGGCCAACGTCCTGACTTTC. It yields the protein CASSLGQGTSGANVLTF.

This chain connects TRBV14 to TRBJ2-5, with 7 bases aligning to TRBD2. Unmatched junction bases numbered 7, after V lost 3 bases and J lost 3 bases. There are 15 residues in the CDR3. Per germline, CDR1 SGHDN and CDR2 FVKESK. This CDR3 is CASSHLSGNKETQYF. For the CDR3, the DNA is TGTGCCAGCAGCCACCTAAGCGGGAACAAAGAGACCCAGTACTTC.

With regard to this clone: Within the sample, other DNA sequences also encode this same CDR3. The CDR3 DNA follows: TGTGCCAGCAGTTCCCCCCTCCACTTT. This translates into CASSSPLHF. The gene calls are TRBV28 and TRBJ1-6, with unresolved D. Germline CDR1 and CDR2: MDHEN and SYDVKM. V shed 4 bases and J shed 13 bases, with 2 bases lying between them. The CDR3 consists of 9 residues.

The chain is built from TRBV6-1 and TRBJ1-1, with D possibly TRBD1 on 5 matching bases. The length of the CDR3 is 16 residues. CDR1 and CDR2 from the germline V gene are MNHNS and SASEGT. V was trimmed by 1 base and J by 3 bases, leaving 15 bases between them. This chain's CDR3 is CASSEEGGVAYTEAFF. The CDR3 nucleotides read TGTGCCAGCAGTGAAGAGGGAGGGGTAGCGTACACTGAAGCTTTCTTT.

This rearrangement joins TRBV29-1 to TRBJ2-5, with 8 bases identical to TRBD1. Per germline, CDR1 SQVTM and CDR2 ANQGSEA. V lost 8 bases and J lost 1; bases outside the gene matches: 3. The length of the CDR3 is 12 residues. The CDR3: CSPTGAQETQYF. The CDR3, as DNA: TGCAGCCCGACAGGGGCCCAAGAGACCCAGTACTTC. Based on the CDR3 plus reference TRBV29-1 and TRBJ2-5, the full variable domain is SAVISQKPSRDICQRGTSLTIQCQVDSQVTMMFWYRQQPGQSLTLIATANQGSEATYESGFVIDKFPISRPNLTFSTLTVSNMSPEDSSIYLCSPTGAQETQYFGPGTRLLVL.

This chain's CDR3 is CASSSGVPSTDTQYF. The CDR3 coding sequence is TGTGCCTCCTCGTCAGGGGTCCCCTCCACAGATACGCAGTATTTT. The chain couples TRBV10-3 to TRBJ2-3; the D gene is possibly TRBD1 (6 bases). The CDR3 spans 15 residues. Deletions cut 11 bases from V and 2 bases from J, with 20 bases between. The germline CDR1 and CDR2 sequences are ENHRY and SYGVKD.

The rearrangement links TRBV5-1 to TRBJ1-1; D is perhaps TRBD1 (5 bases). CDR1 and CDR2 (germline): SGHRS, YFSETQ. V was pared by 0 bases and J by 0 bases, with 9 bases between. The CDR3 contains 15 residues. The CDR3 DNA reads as TGCGCCAGCAGCTTGGAGGGGAACATGAACACTGAAGCTTTCTTT. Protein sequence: CASSLEGNMNTEAFF.

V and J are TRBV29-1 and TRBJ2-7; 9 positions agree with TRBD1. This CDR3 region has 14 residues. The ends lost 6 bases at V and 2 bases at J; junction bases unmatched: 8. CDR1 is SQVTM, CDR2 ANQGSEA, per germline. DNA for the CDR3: TGCAGCGTAATTCCGGGACAGGGTGCCTACGAGCAGTACTTC. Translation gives CSVIPGQGAYEQYF.

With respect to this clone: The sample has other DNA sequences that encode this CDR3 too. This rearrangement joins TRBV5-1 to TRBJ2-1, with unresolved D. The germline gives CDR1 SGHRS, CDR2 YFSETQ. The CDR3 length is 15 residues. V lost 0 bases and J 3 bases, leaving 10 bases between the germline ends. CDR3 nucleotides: TGCGCCAGCAGCTTGGAAAATGGCGGCTACAATGAGCAGTTCTTC. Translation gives CASSLENGGYNEQFF.

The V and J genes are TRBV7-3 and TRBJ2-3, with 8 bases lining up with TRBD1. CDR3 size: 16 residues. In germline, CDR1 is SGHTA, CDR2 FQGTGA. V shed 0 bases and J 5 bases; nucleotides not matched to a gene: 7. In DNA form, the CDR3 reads TGTGCCAGCAGCTTAACGGGCGGACAGGGAGAAGATACGCAGTATTTT. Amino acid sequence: CASSLTGGQGEDTQYF. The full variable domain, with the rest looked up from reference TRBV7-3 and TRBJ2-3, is GAGVSQTPSNKVTEKGKYVELRCDPISGHTALYWYRQSLGQGPEFLIYFQGTGAADDSGLPNDRFFAVRPEGSVSTLKIQRTERGDSAVYLCASSLTGGQGEDTQYFGPGTRLTVL.

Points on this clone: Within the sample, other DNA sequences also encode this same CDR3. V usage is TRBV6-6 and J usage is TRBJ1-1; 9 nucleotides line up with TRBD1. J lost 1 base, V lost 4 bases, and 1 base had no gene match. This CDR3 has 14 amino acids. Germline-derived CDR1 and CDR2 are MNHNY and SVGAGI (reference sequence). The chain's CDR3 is CASSSGQGNTEAFF. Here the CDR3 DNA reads TGTGCCAGCAGTTCGGGACAGGGGAACACTGAAGCTTTCTTT.

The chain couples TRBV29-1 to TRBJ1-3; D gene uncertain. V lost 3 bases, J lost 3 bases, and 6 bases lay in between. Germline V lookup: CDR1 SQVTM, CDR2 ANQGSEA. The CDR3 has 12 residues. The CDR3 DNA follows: TGCAGCGTTGAGGCAAGTGGAAACACCATATATTTT. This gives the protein CSVEASGNTIYF.

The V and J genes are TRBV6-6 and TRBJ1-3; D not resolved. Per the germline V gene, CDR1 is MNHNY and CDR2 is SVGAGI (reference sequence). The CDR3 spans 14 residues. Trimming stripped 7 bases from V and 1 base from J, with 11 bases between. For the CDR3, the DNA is TGTGCCAGCATCCTAAGCGGGTCTGGAAACACCATATATTTT. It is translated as CASILSGSGNTIYF.

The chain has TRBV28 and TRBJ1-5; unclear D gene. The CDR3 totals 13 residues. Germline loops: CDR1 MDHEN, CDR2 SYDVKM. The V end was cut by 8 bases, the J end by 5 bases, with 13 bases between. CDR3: CASLPRPHQPQHF. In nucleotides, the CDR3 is TGTGCCAGCTTACCCCGCCCTCATCAGCCCCAGCATTTT.

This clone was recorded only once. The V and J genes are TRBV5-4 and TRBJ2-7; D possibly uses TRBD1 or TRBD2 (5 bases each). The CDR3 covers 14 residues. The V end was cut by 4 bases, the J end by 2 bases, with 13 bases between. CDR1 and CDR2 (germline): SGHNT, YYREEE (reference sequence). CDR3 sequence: CASSPGEGPYEQYF. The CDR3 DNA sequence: TGTGCCAGCAGCCCCGGAGAGGGACCCTACGAGCAGTACTTC.

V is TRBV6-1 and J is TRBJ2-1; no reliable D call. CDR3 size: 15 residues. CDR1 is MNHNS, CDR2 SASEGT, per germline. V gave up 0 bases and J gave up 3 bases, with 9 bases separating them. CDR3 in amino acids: CASSEALGGYNEQFF. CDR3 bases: TGTGCCAGCAGTGAAGCCCTAGGTGGCTACAATGAGCAGTTCTTC.

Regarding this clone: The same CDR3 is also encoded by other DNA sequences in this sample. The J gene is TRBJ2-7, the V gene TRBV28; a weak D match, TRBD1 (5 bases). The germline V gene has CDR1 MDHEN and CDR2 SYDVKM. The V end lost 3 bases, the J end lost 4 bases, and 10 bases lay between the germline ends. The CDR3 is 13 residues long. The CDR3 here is CASSFPDRYEQYF. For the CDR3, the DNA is TGTGCCAGCAGTTTCCCCGACAGATACGAGCAGTACTTC. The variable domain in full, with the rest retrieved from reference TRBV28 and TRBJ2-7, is DVKVTQSSRYLVKRTGEKVFLECVQDMDHENMFWYRQDPGLGLRLIYFSYDVKMKEKGDIPEGYSVSREKKERFSLILESASTNQTSMYLCASSFPDRYEQYFGPGTRLTVT.